The clone carrying this TCR beta chain was seen just once. Residents of approximately 25 US areas, aged about 18 to 95 years, made up the participants. In assigning cohorts, the study relied on participant-reported clinical history. In Cohort 3, a recovered donor had either two negative PCRs, clearance, or symptom resolution. The CDR3 is made up of 18 amino acids. The trim removed 2 bases at V and 0 bases at J, leaving 6 bases unmatched. Germline CDR1 SGHTA, CDR2 FQGNSA. This sample was included in a study of blood T cell repertoires in COVID-19. Assay used: immunoSEQ multiplex PCR; TCRdb lists only in-frame clones, some missing. There are a few hundred thousand clones in the sample; approximately 84% occur only once, and 2.5% to 3.5% lies in the top ten.

This receptor was obtained from a woman between 25 and 40 years old who had recovered from COVID-19. This rearrangement joins TRBV7-2 to TRBJ2-3, with TRBD2 matching 12 bases. The material sequenced was PBMCs or T cells enriched from blood (not recorded which). CDR3 residues: CASSLQASGGASTDTQYF. The CDR3 bases are TGTGCCAGCAGCTTACAGGCTAGCGGGGGGGCTAGCACAGATACGCAGTATTTT.